The 18 T cell receptor beta chains below all came from one sample that was sequenced in a study of cytomegalovirus exposure and HLA in healthy donors. This PCR relied on a set of 60 Vbeta primers and 13 Jbeta primers. The table came from immunoSEQ multiplex PCR; TCRdb's copy has only in-frame clones and leaves some out. This sample has 150,000 to 200,000 clones, with over 80% found just once. Sample: PBMCs. All receptors come from a girl aged 5-17 years in good health and CMV-seropositive.

The V gene is TRBV5-1, the J gene TRBJ2-7, with TRBD1 as a possible D gene (6 bases). Germline loops: CDR1 SGHRS, CDR2 YFSETQ. Between the trimmed V and J ends, which lost 5 bases and 4 bases, there was a span of 13 bases. CDR3 size: 13 residues. The CDR3 DNA reads TGCGCCAGCAGTTCCCTAACAGGGTACGAGCAGTACTTC. This sequence encodes CASSSLTGYEQYF.

The rearrangement joins TRBV7-9 to TRBJ2-3; D possibly corresponds to TRBD1 (5 bases). The V end lost 5 bases, the J end lost 3 bases, and 15 bases lay between the germline ends. The germline V gene has CDR1 SEHNR and CDR2 FQNEAQ (reference sequence). The CDR3 loop spans 15 amino acids. CDR3 loop: CASSLTQGKTDTQYF. CDR3 nucleotides: TGTGCCAGCAGCCTTACCCAGGGCAAGACAGATACGCAGTATTTT.

CDR3 DNA sequence: TGCGCCAGCAGCCAAGATCGAACAGCCAACTATGGCTACACCTTC. Protein sequence: CASSQDRTANYGYTF. This chain links TRBV4-3 with TRBJ1-2; D gene ambiguous. CDR1 LGHNA and CDR2 YSLEER come from the germline V gene. The CDR3 is 15 residues long. The V end was cut by 0 bases, the J end by 2 bases, with 10 bases between.

The chain recombines TRBV7-3 with TRBJ2-3; perhaps TRBD2 as D (5 bases). CDR3 length: 15 residues. In germline, CDR1 is SGHTA, CDR2 FQGTGA. Trimming took off 2 bases at V and 1 base at J, with 10 bases between the two ends. This CDR3 reads CASSLRLAGTDTQYF. In nucleotides, the CDR3 is TGTGCCAGCAGCTTACGGCTAGCCGGCACAGATACGCAGTATTTT.

This clone was picked up a small number of times. The chain combines TRBV6-5 with TRBJ2-7, with D perhaps TRBD2 (6 bases). The CDR3 consists of 15 residues. Trimming stripped 2 bases from V and 6 bases from J, with 17 bases between. Looked up from germline, CDR1 is MNHEY and CDR2 is SVGAGI. The CDR3 region has the DNA TGTGCCAGCAGTTACGGACCGGGAGTCTGGGGCGAGCAGTACTTC. Protein sequence: CASSYGPGVWGEQYF.

The chain couples TRBV6-1 to TRBJ1-2; 7 bases map to TRBD1. The CDR3 has 19 residues. Per the germline V gene, CDR1 is MNHNS and CDR2 is SASEGT. Unmatched junction bases numbered 17, after V lost 4 bases and J lost 0 bases. CDR3 sequence: CASSARGQARGGTNYGYTF. DNA for the CDR3: TGTGCCAGCAGTGCGCGCGGACAGGCCCGCGGAGGTACTAACTATGGCTACACCTTC.

The chain links TRBV9 to TRBJ2-1; D is possibly TRBD2 (6 bases). The germline V gene encodes CDR1 SGDLS and CDR2 YYNGEE. The CDR3 is made up of 15 amino acids. Trimming stripped 3 bases from V and 3 bases from J, with 13 bases between. CDR3 loop: CASSAGLGGYNEQFF. CDR3 DNA sequence: TGTGCCAGCAGCGCTGGACTGGGGGGCTACAATGAGCAGTTCTTC.

J is TRBJ2-1 and V is TRBV30, with TRBD2 identical over 9 bases. The V gene's germline CDR1 is GTSNPN and CDR2 SVGIG (reference sequence). The V segment lost 4 bases and the J segment 4 bases; nucleotides outside the gene matches: 8. The CDR3 length is 15 residues. This chain's CDR3 is CAWIIPSGKYNEQFF. The CDR3 region has the DNA TGTGCCTGGATCATACCTAGCGGGAAGTACAATGAGCAGTTCTTC. The variable domain in full, with the rest retrieved from reference TRBV30 and TRBJ2-1, is SQTIHQWPATLVQPVGSPLSLECTVEGTSNPNLYWYRQAAGRGLQLLFYSVGIGQISSEVPQNLSASRPQDRQFILSSKKLLLSDSGFYLCAWIIPSGKYNEQFFGPGTRLTVL.

The chain recombines TRBV5-4 with TRBJ2-2, with D unresolved. The CDR3 length is 12 residues. Germline V lookup: CDR1 SGHNT, CDR2 YYREEE (reference sequence). The V and J ends lost 4 bases and 2 bases respectively, with 3 bases between them. CDR3 nucleotide sequence: TGTGCCAGCAGCACTAACACCGGGGAGCTGTTTTTT. This codes for CASSTNTGELFF.

The chain is built from TRBV7-8 and TRBJ1-3; a weak D match, TRBD1 (6 bases). The CDR3 totals 15 residues. V was pared by 5 bases and J by 4 bases, with 15 bases between. Per germline, CDR1 SGHVS and CDR2 FQNEAQ. CDR3 residues: CASSPRGGSGNTIYF. The CDR3 DNA follows: TGTGCCAGCAGCCCGAGGGGGGGATCAGGAAACACCATATATTTT.

V is TRBV9 and J is TRBJ2-5; possible D gene TRBD1, 5 bases. The CDR3 totals 15 residues. Per the germline V gene, CDR1 is SGDLS and CDR2 is YYNGEE. The ends were cut back, 4 bases at V and 4 bases at J, with 17 bases in the middle. CDR3 sequence (DNA): TGTGCCAGCAGCACATCCCGGACATTTGGAGAGACCCAGTACTTC. Protein sequence: CASSTSRTFGETQYF.

This clone was counted between two and nine times. V usage is TRBV9 and J usage is TRBJ2-7, with 11 bases aligning to TRBD1. The CDR3 consists of 16 residues. Trimming at V came to 4 bases and at J to 4 bases, leaving 10 bases not matched to a gene. Germline-derived CDR1 and CDR2 are SGDLS and YYNGEE. The CDR3 DNA reads as TGTGCCAGCAGCCCGGGTACGGACAGGGGGCAATACGAGCAGTACTTC. It is translated as CASSPGTDRGQYEQYF.

The chain combines TRBV6-5 with TRBJ1-2, with TRBD1 matching over 7 bases. This CDR3 comprises 15 residues. The V gene's germline CDR1 is MNHEY and CDR2 SVGAGI. The ends lost 4 bases at V and 2 bases at J; junction bases unmatched: 7. The CDR3 DNA reads as TGTGCCAGCAGTTCCCGGCTCAGGGGGAACTATGGCTACACCTTC. Translation gives CASSSRLRGNYGYTF.

J is TRBJ2-6 and V is TRBV19, with 7 bases that match TRBD1. The CDR3 runs to 18 residues. Trimming at V came to 3 bases and at J to 0 bases, leaving 8 bases not matched to a gene. The germline V gene has CDR1 LNHDA and CDR2 SQIVND (reference sequence). CDR3 bases: TGTGCCAGTAGTATCCTTCGGACAGGTTACTCTGGGGCCAACGTCCTGACTTTC. This codes for CASSILRTGYSGANVLTF. Combining the CDR3 with reference TRBV19 and TRBJ2-6 gives the whole variable domain DGGITQSPKYLFRKEGQNVTLSCEQNLNHDAMYWYRQDPGQGLRLIYYSQIVNDFQKGDIAEGYSVSREKKESFPLTVTSAQKNPTAFYLCASSILRTGYSGANVLTFGAGSRLTVL.

The chain joins TRBV29-1 to TRBJ2-1; D possibly corresponds to TRBD2 (6 bases). V lost 0 bases and J lost 6, with 12 bases in between. The CDR3 sequence is 14 residues long. The germline CDR1 and CDR2 sequences are SQVTM and ANQGSEA. For the CDR3, the DNA is TGCAGCGTTGAAGATGTGTGGACTATCAATGAGCAGTTCTTC. The encoded protein is CSVEDVWTINEQFF.

The gene calls are TRBV7-9 and TRBJ1-1, with 7 nucleotides matching TRBD1. The germline V gene encodes CDR1 SEHNR and CDR2 FQNEAQ (reference sequence). With V trimmed by 5 bases and J by 4 bases, 10 bases remained unmatched. The CDR3 is made up of 15 amino acids. The CDR3 region is CASSPRQGGTTEAFF. The CDR3 DNA reads as TGTGCCAGCAGCCCTCGACAGGGAGGCACCACTGAAGCTTTCTTT.

The chain is built from TRBV11-2 and TRBJ1-1, with 10 nucleotides matching TRBD1. The CDR3 runs 16 residues. J gave up 0 bases and V 2 bases, and 3 bases lay outside the gene matches. CDR1 and CDR2 from the germline V gene are SGHAT and FQNNGV. CDR3: CASSLRQGALNTEAFF. The CDR3 DNA is TGTGCCAGCAGCTTACGACAGGGGGCTCTGAACACTGAAGCTTTCTTT. Drawing the rest from reference TRBV11-2 and TRBJ1-1, the complete variable domain is EAGVAQSPRYKIIEKRQSVAFWCNPISGHATLYWYQQILGQGPKLLIQFQNNGVVDDSQLPKDRFSAERLKGVDSTLKIQPAKLEDSAVYLCASSLRQGALNTEAFFGQGTRLTVV.

The chain links TRBV14 to TRBJ2-7, with 9 nucleotides matching TRBD1. With V trimmed by 4 bases and J by 0 bases, 4 bases remained unmatched. The V gene's germline CDR1 is SGHDN and CDR2 FVKESK. The CDR3 totals 15 residues. CDR3 loop: CASSRGTGSSYEQYF. CDR3 nucleotide sequence: TGTGCCAGCAGCCGCGGGACAGGGAGCTCCTACGAGCAGTACTTC.